A selection of T cell receptor beta chains follows, all from one sample in a study of blood T cell repertoires in COVID-19. Method: immunoSEQ multiplex PCR; TCRdb's copy keeps in-frame clones and lacks some. The table shows around 46,000 clones, with approximately 88% occurring only once. Sequences were obtained from peripheral blood. Receptor source: a man aged 50-59 years with acute or convalescent COVID-19. Both conserved end residues are part of each CDR3. Each record gives: D gene, J gene, clone size, V gene, CDR3 DNA, CDR3 protein. D genes are given only for firm matches. Size is omitted from some rows. Given values are once, few, many or a class for expanded clones.

d_call: NA; j_call: TRBJ1-5; clone_size: NA; v_call: TRBV6-6; cdr3_nt: TGTGCCAGCAGTTACGACAGATTTAGCAATCAGCCCCAGCATTTT; cdr3_aa: CASSYDRFSNQPQHF
d_call: NA; j_call: TRBJ1-6; clone_size: medium-sized; v_call: TRBV19; cdr3_nt: TGTGCCAGTAGTATAGTCCAGGATTCACCCCTCCACTTT; cdr3_aa: CASSIVQDSPLHF
d_call: TRBD1; j_call: TRBJ2-7; clone_size: NA; v_call: TRBV19; cdr3_nt: TGTGCCAGTAGCCCCACTTGGACAGGATACACCTACGAGCAGTACTTC; cdr3_aa: CASSPTWTGYTYEQYF
d_call: TRBD1; j_call: TRBJ1-4; clone_size: NA; v_call: TRBV9; cdr3_nt: TGTGCCAGCAGCGTAGAAATATCCGGGACAGGCGAAAAACTGTTTTTT; cdr3_aa: CASSVEISGTGEKLFF
d_call: TRBD2; j_call: TRBJ2-1; clone_size: NA; v_call: TRBV10-2; cdr3_nt: TGCGCCAGCAGTGTTTTCCCGGGGCGGGAGGGTCTGATGAATGAGCAGTTCTTC; cdr3_aa: CASSVFPGREGLMNEQFF
d_call: TRBD1; j_call: TRBJ2-3; clone_size: NA; v_call: TRBV27; cdr3_nt: TGTGCCAGCAGACTAAGGGACAGGGGGCCAGATACGCAGTATTTT; cdr3_aa: CASRLRDRGPDTQYF
d_call: TRBD2; j_call: TRBJ2-3; clone_size: few; v_call: TRBV5-4; cdr3_nt: TGTGCCAGCAGCGCGGAGGCCCTAGCGGACACAGATACGCAGTATTTT; cdr3_aa: CASSAEALADTDTQYF
d_call: TRBD1; j_call: TRBJ2-7; clone_size: once; v_call: TRBV9; cdr3_nt: TGTGCCAGCAGCGTAGCTACAGACAGGGGCGAGCAGTACTTC; cdr3_aa: CASSVATDRGEQYF
d_call: NA; j_call: TRBJ2-5; clone_size: NA; v_call: TRBV5-3; cdr3_nt: TGTGCCAGAAGCTTGTTCCCCGCGGAGACCCAGTACTTC; cdr3_aa: CARSLFPAETQYF
d_call: NA; j_call: TRBJ2-2; clone_size: NA; v_call: TRBV4-3; cdr3_nt: TGCGCCAGCAGCCAAGCCAGCGCGACTCGGCCCGGGGAGCTGTTTTTT; cdr3_aa: CASSQASATRPGELFF
d_call: TRBD2; j_call: TRBJ2-1; clone_size: once; v_call: TRBV3-1/TRBV3-2; cdr3_nt: TGTGCCAGCAGCCACCCCGGACTAGCGGAGGCCAATGAGCAGTTCTTC; cdr3_aa: CASSHPGLAEANEQFF
d_call: NA; j_call: TRBJ1-1; clone_size: NA; v_call: TRBV5-1; cdr3_nt: TGCGCCAGCCATAAACTACAGGGGAACACTGAAGCTTTCTTT; cdr3_aa: CASHKLQGNTEAFF
d_call: TRBD1; j_call: TRBJ1-1; clone_size: NA; v_call: TRBV7-9; cdr3_nt: TGTGCCAGCAGCCTACAGGGGATGGGTGGCACTGAAGCTTTCTTT; cdr3_aa: CASSLQGMGGTEAFF
d_call: NA; j_call: TRBJ2-2; clone_size: NA; v_call: TRBV5-4; cdr3_nt: TGTGCCAGCAGCTCGTTAAATTTTGGGGAGCTGTTTTTT; cdr3_aa: CASSSLNFGELFF
d_call: TRBD1; j_call: TRBJ2-7; clone_size: few; v_call: TRBV5-4; cdr3_nt: TGTGCCAGCAGCCCGGCGGCGACAGGGGCCTACGAGCAGTACTTC; cdr3_aa: CASSPAATGAYEQYF
d_call: TRBD2; j_call: TRBJ2-1; clone_size: NA; v_call: TRBV4-2; cdr3_nt: TGTGCCAGCAGTACATTAGGGCTAGCGGGGGCCGGGGGTGAGCAGTTCTTC; cdr3_aa: CASSTLGLAGAGGEQFF
d_call: TRBD1; j_call: TRBJ1-2; clone_size: NA; v_call: TRBV19; cdr3_nt: TGTGCCAGTAGTAGGACAGGGGGCAGCTATGGCTACACCTTC; cdr3_aa: CASSRTGGSYGYTF
d_call: NA; j_call: TRBJ1-3; clone_size: NA; v_call: TRBV9; cdr3_nt: TGTGCCAGCAGCGTAGGAGGGGGGGGCTCTGGAAACACCATATATTTT; cdr3_aa: CASSVGGGGSGNTIYF
d_call: TRBD2; j_call: TRBJ2-2; clone_size: NA; v_call: TRBV7-9; cdr3_nt: TGTGCCAGCAGCTCACTAGCGGGACGAACCGGGGAGCTGTTTTTT; cdr3_aa: CASSSLAGRTGELFF
d_call: NA; j_call: TRBJ2-1; clone_size: NA; v_call: TRBV5-6; cdr3_nt: TGTGCCAGCAGCTTGGAATCCCCAGAGCAGTTCTTC; cdr3_aa: CASSLESPEQFF
d_call: NA; j_call: TRBJ1-2; clone_size: NA; v_call: TRBV4-2; cdr3_nt: TGTGCCAGCAGCCAAGACGCACAGGTGGGTGGCTACACCTTC; cdr3_aa: CASSQDAQVGGYTF
d_call: TRBD1; j_call: TRBJ2-7; clone_size: NA; v_call: TRBV6-5; cdr3_nt: TGTGCCAGCAGTTGGGGACAGGGGACCCCTCTTACCGAGCAGTACTTC; cdr3_aa: CASSWGQGTPLTEQYF
d_call: TRBD2; j_call: TRBJ2-1; clone_size: NA; v_call: TRBV7-2; cdr3_nt: TGTGCCAGCAACCAGCGGGGAGCCCCGAGCTCCTACAATGAGCAGTTCTTC; cdr3_aa: CASNQRGAPSSYNEQFF
d_call: NA; j_call: TRBJ1-5; clone_size: NA; v_call: TRBV7-2; cdr3_nt: TGTGCCAGCAGCTTAGCCATCTACAGGGAAGGCAATCAGCCCCAGCATTTT; cdr3_aa: CASSLAIYREGNQPQHF
d_call: NA; j_call: TRBJ2-1; clone_size: NA; v_call: TRBV4-2; cdr3_nt: TGTGCCAGCAGCCAAGATAAGGTACAGGGCTCCTACAATGAGCAGTTCTTC; cdr3_aa: CASSQDKVQGSYNEQFF
d_call: NA; j_call: TRBJ1-4; clone_size: NA; v_call: TRBV3-1/TRBV3-2; cdr3_nt: TGTGCCAGCAGCCAAGTCGGGGGGACACCCTCGGAGCCTGAAAAACTGTTTTTT; cdr3_aa: CASSQVGGTPSEPEKLFF
d_call: TRBD1; j_call: TRBJ1-6; clone_size: NA; v_call: TRBV2; cdr3_nt: TGTGCCAGCACCCAACAGGGGTTTAATTCACCCCTCCACTTT; cdr3_aa: CASTQQGFNSPLHF
d_call: TRBD1; j_call: TRBJ1-1; clone_size: NA; v_call: TRBV7-6; cdr3_nt: TGTGCCAGCAGCGGAGGGGGACAGGGGGCGTGGGAGTATACTGAAGCTTTCTTT; cdr3_aa: CASSGGGQGAWEYTEAFF
d_call: NA; j_call: TRBJ2-3; clone_size: NA; v_call: TRBV7-2; cdr3_nt: TGTGCCAGCAGCTCCAGGGGCCTCACAGATACGCAGTATTTT; cdr3_aa: CASSSRGLTDTQYF
d_call: NA; j_call: TRBJ2-7; clone_size: once; v_call: TRBV9; cdr3_nt: TGTGCCAGCAGCGTAGGGGCCGAGATACACGAGCAGTACTTC; cdr3_aa: CASSVGAEIHEQYF
d_call: NA; j_call: TRBJ2-7; clone_size: few; v_call: TRBV6-5; cdr3_nt: TGTGCCGTCACCGACCGACTATCCTACGAGCAGTACTTC; cdr3_aa: CAVTDRLSYEQYF
d_call: TRBD1; j_call: TRBJ2-2; clone_size: NA; v_call: TRBV15; cdr3_nt: TGTGCCACCAGCAGAGAACAGGGGGCCGGGGAGCTGTTTTTT; cdr3_aa: CATSREQGAGELFF
d_call: TRBD2; j_call: TRBJ2-1; clone_size: NA; v_call: TRBV19; cdr3_nt: TGTGCCAGTAGCCAACCCGGGACTAGCGGGATCTTTATGCCCTCCTACAATGAGCAGTTCTTC; cdr3_aa: CASSQPGTSGIFMPSYNEQFF
d_call: TRBD1; j_call: TRBJ2-3; clone_size: NA; v_call: TRBV5-8; cdr3_nt: TGTGCCAGCAGCTTGGACAGGGGTGGCACAGATACGCAGTATTTT; cdr3_aa: CASSLDRGGTDTQYF
d_call: NA; j_call: TRBJ1-1; clone_size: NA; v_call: TRBV28; cdr3_nt: TGTGCCAGCAGTCGCTACACGGGGAACACTGAAGCTTTCTTT; cdr3_aa: CASSRYTGNTEAFF
d_call: NA; j_call: TRBJ1-2; clone_size: NA; v_call: TRBV5-4; cdr3_nt: TGTGCCAGCAGCTCGCCGCAGGGGCAAGCTAACTATGGCTACACCTTC; cdr3_aa: CASSSPQGQANYGYTF
d_call: NA; j_call: TRBJ2-5; clone_size: NA; v_call: TRBV4-1; cdr3_nt: TGCGCCAGCAGCCGGGCCGCCAAAGGGGCGCGGGAGACCCAGTACTTC; cdr3_aa: CASSRAAKGARETQYF
d_call: NA; j_call: TRBJ2-1; clone_size: NA; v_call: TRBV20-1; cdr3_nt: TGCAGTGCTAGAGTAGATAGGCAGTTCTTC; cdr3_aa: CSARVDRQFF
d_call: TRBD1; j_call: TRBJ1-4; clone_size: NA; v_call: TRBV18; cdr3_nt: TGTGCCAGCTCACCCAGGGGGTCGCAGGAAAAACTGTTTTTT; cdr3_aa: CASSPRGSQEKLFF
d_call: TRBD1; j_call: TRBJ2-7; clone_size: NA; v_call: TRBV6-7; cdr3_nt: TGTGCCACCGACAGGGCGTTCCACGAGCAGTACTTC; cdr3_aa: CATDRAFHEQYF
d_call: TRBD2; j_call: TRBJ2-1; clone_size: NA; v_call: TRBV7-3; cdr3_nt: TGTGCCAGCAGCCCGACTAGCGGGAGGGCCAGAAACTCGGGAAATGAGCAGTTCTTC; cdr3_aa: CASSPTSGRARNSGNEQFF
d_call: NA; j_call: TRBJ1-6; clone_size: NA; v_call: TRBV6-5; cdr3_nt: TGTGCCAGCAGCAGAGGGCCGGTGGGTAATTCACCCCTCCACTTT; cdr3_aa: CASSRGPVGNSPLHF
d_call: NA; j_call: TRBJ1-1; clone_size: NA; v_call: TRBV4-1; cdr3_nt: TGCGCCAGCAGCCAGGAAACAGGGTCGAACACTGAAGCTTTCTTT; cdr3_aa: CASSQETGSNTEAFF
d_call: TRBD2; j_call: TRBJ2-1; clone_size: NA; v_call: TRBV28; cdr3_nt: TGTGCCAGCAGTGGTAGCGGGAGTGGATCCGGTGAGCAGTTCTTC; cdr3_aa: CASSGSGSGSGEQFF
d_call: NA; j_call: TRBJ2-6; clone_size: NA; v_call: TRBV6-1; cdr3_nt: TGTGCCAGCAGTGACCGGGGGTCTGGGGCCAACGTCCTGACTTTC; cdr3_aa: CASSDRGSGANVLTF
d_call: NA; j_call: TRBJ1-4; clone_size: few; v_call: TRBV6-5; cdr3_nt: TGTGCCAGCAGAAGGGACACAACTAATGAAAAACTGTTTTTT; cdr3_aa: CASRRDTTNEKLFF
d_call: NA; j_call: TRBJ1-5; clone_size: few; v_call: TRBV3-1/TRBV3-2; cdr3_nt: TGTGCCAGCAGCCCCTCCCTAGGTCAGCCCCAGCATTTT; cdr3_aa: CASSPSLGQPQHF
d_call: TRBD1; j_call: TRBJ1-5; clone_size: NA; v_call: TRBV6-6; cdr3_nt: TGTGCCAGCGACAGGGTCAATCAGCCCCAGCATTTT; cdr3_aa: CASDRVNQPQHF
d_call: NA; j_call: TRBJ1-5; clone_size: NA; v_call: TRBV13; cdr3_nt: TGTGCCAGCAGCCCCGACAGGAATCAGCCCCAGCATTTT; cdr3_aa: CASSPDRNQPQHF
d_call: TRBD2; j_call: TRBJ2-1; clone_size: NA; v_call: TRBV5-1; cdr3_nt: TGCGCCAGCAGCACGACTAGCGGGAGTCGGTCCCCCTACAATGAGCAGTTCTTC; cdr3_aa: CASSTTSGSRSPYNEQFF
d_call: NA; j_call: TRBJ2-1; clone_size: NA; v_call: TRBV14; cdr3_nt: TGTGCCAGCAGCCAAGTACCTAGCGATTCAACCTACAATGAGCAGTTCTTC; cdr3_aa: CASSQVPSDSTYNEQFF
d_call: TRBD1; j_call: TRBJ1-2; clone_size: NA; v_call: TRBV7-2; cdr3_nt: TGTGCCAGCAGCACCCGGACAGGGTATGGCTACACCTTC; cdr3_aa: CASSTRTGYGYTF